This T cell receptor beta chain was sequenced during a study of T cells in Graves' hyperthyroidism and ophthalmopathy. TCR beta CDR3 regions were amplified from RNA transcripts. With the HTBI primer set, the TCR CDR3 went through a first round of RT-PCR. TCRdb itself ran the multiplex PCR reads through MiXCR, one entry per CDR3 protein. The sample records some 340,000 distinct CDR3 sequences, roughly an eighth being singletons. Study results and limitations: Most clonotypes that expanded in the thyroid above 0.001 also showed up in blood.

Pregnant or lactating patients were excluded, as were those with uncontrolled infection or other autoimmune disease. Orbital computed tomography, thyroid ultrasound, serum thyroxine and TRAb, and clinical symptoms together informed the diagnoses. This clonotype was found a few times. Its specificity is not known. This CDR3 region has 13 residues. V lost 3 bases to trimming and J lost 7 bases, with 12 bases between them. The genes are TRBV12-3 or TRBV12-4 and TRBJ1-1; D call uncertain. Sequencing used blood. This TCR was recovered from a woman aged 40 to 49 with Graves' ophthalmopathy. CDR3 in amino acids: CASSLKRIIEAFF. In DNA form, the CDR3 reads TGTGCCAGCAGTTTGAAGCGGATCATTGAAGCTTTCTTT.